The rows below give T cell receptor beta chains drawn from one sample of a study of vaccination effects on CD4 cells after COVID-19. Antigens for these TCRs are unknown. The method was immunoSEQ multiplex PCR; TCRdb's version includes in-frame clones alone and lacks a portion of them. The sample has roughly 30,000 clones; roughly 75% are singletons. Sequencing used CD4+ T cells from PBMCs cultured without peptide, obtained after COVID-19 vaccination. These receptors were obtained from a human donor who had a prior SARS-CoV-2 infection. The CDR3 runs from the conserved cysteine through the conserved F or W. D genes are given only for firm matches. Clone size, where shown, is once, few, many, or a class for clones that have expanded.

CDR3nt: TGTGCCAGCCACCCATGGCCCCCCGGGGGTGGCTACACCTTC
CDR3aa: CASHPWPPGGGYTF
d_gene: .
abundance: .
j_gene: TRBJ1-2
v_gene: TRBV27

CDR3nt: TGTGCCAGCAGCTATTCGACAGGGAGCAATGAGCAGTTCTTC
CDR3aa: CASSYSTGSNEQFF
d_gene: TRBD1
abundance: .
j_gene: TRBJ2-1
v_gene: TRBV2

CDR3nt: TGTGCCGGAGAGGGGAGAAGCTCCTACGAGCAGTACTTC
CDR3aa: CAGEGRSSYEQYF
d_gene: .
abundance: few
j_gene: TRBJ2-7
v_gene: TRBV30

CDR3nt: TGTGCCAGCAGTCTCCGAGGCACAGATACGCAGTATTTT
CDR3aa: CASSLRGTDTQYF
d_gene: .
abundance: .
j_gene: TRBJ2-3
v_gene: TRBV12-3/TRBV12-4

CDR3nt: TGCGCCAGCAGCCAAGATCTAGTAGGGGGTGCCCAGCAAGAGACCCAGTACTTC
CDR3aa: CASSQDLVGGAQQETQYF
d_gene: .
abundance: .
j_gene: TRBJ2-5
v_gene: TRBV4-3

CDR3nt: TGTGCCAGCAGCTTGAAACTAGCGGGTGGGGCGATCTACAATGAGCAGTTCTTC
CDR3aa: CASSLKLAGGAIYNEQFF
d_gene: TRBD2
abundance: .
j_gene: TRBJ2-1
v_gene: TRBV5-6

CDR3nt: TGTGCCAGCAGTGCAAGACTAGCGGGAGCCGAGCAGTACTTC
CDR3aa: CASSARLAGAEQYF
d_gene: TRBD2
abundance: once
j_gene: TRBJ2-7
v_gene: TRBV6-2/TRBV6-3

CDR3nt: TGTGCCAGCAGTAAGGGGTACAGGCGATCCTACGAGCAGTACTTC
CDR3aa: CASSKGYRRSYEQYF
d_gene: .
abundance: few
j_gene: TRBJ2-7
v_gene: TRBV6-4

CDR3nt: TGTGCCAGCAGCCAAGATCCTCCCCCCCTAACAACTGAAGCTTTCTTT
CDR3aa: CASSQDPPPLTTEAFF
d_gene: .
abundance: few
j_gene: TRBJ1-1
v_gene: TRBV3-1/TRBV3-2

CDR3nt: TGTGCCATCCGACAGGGTGGCCCTTATGGCTACACCTTC
CDR3aa: CAIRQGGPYGYTF
d_gene: TRBD1
abundance: .
j_gene: TRBJ1-2
v_gene: TRBV10-3

CDR3nt: TGTGCCAGCCTGTCCCCTGGGTCAGGGGGTGTCTACGAGCAGTACTTC
CDR3aa: CASLSPGSGGVYEQYF
d_gene: .
abundance: .
j_gene: TRBJ2-7
v_gene: TRBV21-1

CDR3nt: TGTGCCAGCATGCGTACTGACACTGGAAACACCATATATTTT
CDR3aa: CASMRTDTGNTIYF
d_gene: .
abundance: .
j_gene: TRBJ1-3
v_gene: TRBV9

CDR3nt: TGTGCCAGCAGCCTGACACCGGGACAGGCGTACAATGAGCAGTTCTTC
CDR3aa: CASSLTPGQAYNEQFF
d_gene: TRBD1
abundance: .
j_gene: TRBJ2-1
v_gene: TRBV7-3

CDR3nt: TGCGCCAGCAGTCTCCTCTCGGTCCCCCAGGGTCCTCAGATCCCTGGAGAGCAGTACTTC
CDR3aa: CASSLLSVPQGPQIPGEQYF
d_gene: .
abundance: medium-sized
j_gene: TRBJ2-7
v_gene: TRBV23-1

CDR3nt: TGTGCCAGCAGTCCGGGACTAGCGGGGGGCACAGATACGCAGTATTTT
CDR3aa: CASSPGLAGGTDTQYF
d_gene: TRBD2
abundance: .
j_gene: TRBJ2-3
v_gene: TRBV27

CDR3nt: TGCGCCAGCAGCCAAGGTTCCGGGGTCTATATTACGCAGTTCTTC
CDR3aa: CASSQGSGVYITQFF
d_gene: .
abundance: .
j_gene: TRBJ2-1
v_gene: TRBV4-3

CDR3nt: TGTGCCAGCAGCTTTTTAAGGAACACTGAAGCTTTCTTT
CDR3aa: CASSFLRNTEAFF
d_gene: .
abundance: .
j_gene: TRBJ1-1
v_gene: TRBV7-2

CDR3nt: TGTGCCAGCAGCTTAGTCACAGGGCAAGAGACCCAGTACTTC
CDR3aa: CASSLVTGQETQYF
d_gene: .
abundance: .
j_gene: TRBJ2-5
v_gene: TRBV11-1

CDR3nt: TGTGCCACGTCGGGGGGTGGCTCCTACAATGAGCAGTTCTTC
CDR3aa: CATSGGGSYNEQFF
d_gene: TRBD2
abundance: .
j_gene: TRBJ2-1
v_gene: TRBV24-1

CDR3nt: TGCGCCAGCATTATTTCTACAGGGATGTTTGCCTATGGCTACACCTTC
CDR3aa: CASIISTGMFAYGYTF
d_gene: .
abundance: .
j_gene: TRBJ1-2
v_gene: TRBV23-1